Included here is one T cell receptor (beta chain) sequence, with context. Its target is not known. These data originate in a study of a mutant IDH1 vaccine in newly diagnosed glioma. Overall study context: Patients received vaccination from 4-6 weeks after radiotherapy alone, or with temozolomide cycles. Therapy received beforehand was radiotherapy, temozolomide, or both, with most patients given both. Regarding the study as a whole: Pseudoprogression apparently lacked any relation to changes in top peripheral T cell clonotypes.

Described time point: week 23, last vaccination. Topical imiquimod accompanied each vaccine dose, which consisted of 300 ug of mutant IDH1 20-mer peptide. Generated by immunoSEQ multiplex PCR, the TCRdb table keeps only in-frame clones and is missing some. The sample holds 50,000 to 65,000 clones, about nine tenths seen once. Germline V gene data show CDR1 as SEHNR and CDR2 as FQNEAQ (reference sequence). V lost 3 bases, J lost 0 bases, and 12 bases lay in between. The CDR3 loop spans 17 amino acids. This TCR was sampled from a man between 35 and 55 years old with glioma. The rearrangement joins TRBV7-9 to TRBJ2-6; a possible D gene is TRBD2 (7 bases). The sequencing used PBMCs, collected from a glioma patient whose treatment included an IDH1 peptide vaccine. The CDR3 reads CASSLRGGYSGANVLTF. The CDR3 nucleotides read TGTGCCAGCAGCTTGAGGGGGGGATACTCTGGGGCCAACGTCCTGACTTTC.